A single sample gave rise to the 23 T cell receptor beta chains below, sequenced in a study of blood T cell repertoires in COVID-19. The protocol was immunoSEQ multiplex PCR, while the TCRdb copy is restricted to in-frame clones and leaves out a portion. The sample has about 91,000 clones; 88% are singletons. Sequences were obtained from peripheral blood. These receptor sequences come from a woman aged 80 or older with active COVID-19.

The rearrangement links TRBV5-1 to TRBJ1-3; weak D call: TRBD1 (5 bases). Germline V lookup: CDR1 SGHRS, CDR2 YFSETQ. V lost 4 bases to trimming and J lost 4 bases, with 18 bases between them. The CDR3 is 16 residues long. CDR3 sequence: CASSTTPQVLGNTIYF. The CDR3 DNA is TGCGCCAGCAGCACGACTCCACAGGTTTTAGGAAACACCATATATTTT.

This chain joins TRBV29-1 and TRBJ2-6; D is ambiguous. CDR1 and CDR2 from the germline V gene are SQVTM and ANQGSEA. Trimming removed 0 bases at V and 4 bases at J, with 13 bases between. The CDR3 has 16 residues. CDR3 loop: CSVEDRLTHGANVLTF. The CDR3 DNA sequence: TGCAGCGTTGAAGACCGTTTAACACACGGGGCCAACGTCCTGACTTTC.

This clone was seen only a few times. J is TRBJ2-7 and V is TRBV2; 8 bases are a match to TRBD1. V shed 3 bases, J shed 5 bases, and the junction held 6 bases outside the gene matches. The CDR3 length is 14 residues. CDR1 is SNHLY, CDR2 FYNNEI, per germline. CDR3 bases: TGTGCCAGCAGTGAGTCAGGGGGCCCCCACGAGCAGTACTTC. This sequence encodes CASSESGGPHEQYF.

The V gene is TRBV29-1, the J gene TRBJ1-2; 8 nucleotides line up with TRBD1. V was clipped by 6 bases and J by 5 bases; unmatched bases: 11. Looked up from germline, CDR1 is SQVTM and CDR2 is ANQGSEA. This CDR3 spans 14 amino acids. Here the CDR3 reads CSVRTGTAWYGYTF. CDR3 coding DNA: TGCAGCGTCCGGACAGGGACGGCTTGGTATGGCTACACCTTC.

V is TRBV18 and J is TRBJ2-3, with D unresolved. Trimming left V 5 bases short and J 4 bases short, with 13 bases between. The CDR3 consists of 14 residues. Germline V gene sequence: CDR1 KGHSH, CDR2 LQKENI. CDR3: CASSTMGAADTQYF. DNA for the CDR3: TGTGCCAGCTCAACCATGGGCGCCGCAGATACGCAGTATTTT. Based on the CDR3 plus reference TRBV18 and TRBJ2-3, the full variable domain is NAGVMQNPRHLVRRRGQEARLRCSPMKGHSHVYWYRQLPEEGLKFMVYLQKENIIDESGMPKERFSAEFPKEGPSILRIQQVVRGDSAAYFCASSTMGAADTQYFGPGTRLTVL.

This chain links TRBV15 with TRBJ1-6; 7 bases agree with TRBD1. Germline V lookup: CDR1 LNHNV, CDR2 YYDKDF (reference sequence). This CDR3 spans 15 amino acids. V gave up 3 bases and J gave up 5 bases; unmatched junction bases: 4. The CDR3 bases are TGTGCCACCAGCAGCGGGACAGCCAATAATTCACCCCTCCACTTT. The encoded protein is CATSSGTANNSPLHF.

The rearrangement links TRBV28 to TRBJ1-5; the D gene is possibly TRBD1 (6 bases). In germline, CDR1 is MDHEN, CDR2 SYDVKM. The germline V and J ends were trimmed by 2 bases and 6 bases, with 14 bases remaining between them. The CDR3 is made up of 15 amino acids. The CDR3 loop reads CASSLPTGHGQPQHF. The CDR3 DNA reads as TGTGCCAGCAGTTTACCCACAGGGCACGGTCAGCCCCAGCATTTT.

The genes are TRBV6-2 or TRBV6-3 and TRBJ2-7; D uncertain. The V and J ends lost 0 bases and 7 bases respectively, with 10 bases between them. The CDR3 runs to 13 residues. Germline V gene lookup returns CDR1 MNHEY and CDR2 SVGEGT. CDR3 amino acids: CASSYSSPSEQYF. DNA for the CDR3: TGTGCCAGCAGTTACTCGAGTCCTTCGGAGCAGTACTTC.

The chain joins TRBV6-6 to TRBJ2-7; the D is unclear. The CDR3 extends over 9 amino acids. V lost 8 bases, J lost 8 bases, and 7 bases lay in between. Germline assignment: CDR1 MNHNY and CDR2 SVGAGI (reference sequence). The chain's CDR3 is CASLPKQYF. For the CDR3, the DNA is TGTGCCAGCCTACCCAAGCAGTACTTC.

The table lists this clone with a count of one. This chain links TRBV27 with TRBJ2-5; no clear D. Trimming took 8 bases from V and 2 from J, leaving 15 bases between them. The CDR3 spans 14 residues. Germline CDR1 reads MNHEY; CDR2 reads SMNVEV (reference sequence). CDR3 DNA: TGTGCCAGCGCTATAGTCCCCTTTCAAGAGACCCAGTACTTC. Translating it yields CASAIVPFQETQYF.

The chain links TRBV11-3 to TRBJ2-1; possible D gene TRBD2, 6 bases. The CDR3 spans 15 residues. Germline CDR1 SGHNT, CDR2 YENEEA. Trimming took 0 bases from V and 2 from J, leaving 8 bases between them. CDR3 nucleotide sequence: TGTGCCAGCAGCTTAGAAGCGGGTCCCTACAATGAGCAGTTCTTC. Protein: CASSLEAGPYNEQFF.

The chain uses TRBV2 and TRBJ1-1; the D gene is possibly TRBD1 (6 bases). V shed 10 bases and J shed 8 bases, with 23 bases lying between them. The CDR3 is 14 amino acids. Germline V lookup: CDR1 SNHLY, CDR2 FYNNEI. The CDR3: CATVGGAGRNEAFF. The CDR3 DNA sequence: TGTGCCACCGTCGGGGGGGCTGGACGAAACGAAGCTTTCTTT. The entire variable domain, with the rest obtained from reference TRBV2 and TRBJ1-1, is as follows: EPEVTQTPSHQVTQMGQEVILRCVPISNHLYFYWYRQILGQKVEFLVSFYNNEISEKSEIFDDQFSVERPDGSNFTLKIRSTKLEDSAMYFCATVGGAGRNEAFFGQGTRLTVV.

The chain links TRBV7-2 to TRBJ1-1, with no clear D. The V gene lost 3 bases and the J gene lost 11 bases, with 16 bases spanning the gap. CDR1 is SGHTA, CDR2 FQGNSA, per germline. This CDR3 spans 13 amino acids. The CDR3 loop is CASSFPGINKAFF. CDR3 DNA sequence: TGTGCCAGCAGCTTCCCCGGGATAAACAAGGCTTTCTTT. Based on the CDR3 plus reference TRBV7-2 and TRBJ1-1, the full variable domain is GAGVSQSPSNKVTEKGKDVELRCDPISGHTALYWYRQSLGQGLEFLIYFQGNSAPDKSGLPSDRFSAERTGGSVSTLTIQRTQQEDSAVYLCASSFPGINKAFFGQGTRLTVV.

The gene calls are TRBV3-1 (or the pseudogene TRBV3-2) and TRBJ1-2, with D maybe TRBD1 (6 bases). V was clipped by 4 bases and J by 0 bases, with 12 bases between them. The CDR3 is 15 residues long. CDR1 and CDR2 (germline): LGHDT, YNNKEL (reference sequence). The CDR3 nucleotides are TGTGCCAGCAGCCCGGACAGACCGTCTAACTATGGCTACACCTTC. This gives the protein CASSPDRPSNYGYTF.

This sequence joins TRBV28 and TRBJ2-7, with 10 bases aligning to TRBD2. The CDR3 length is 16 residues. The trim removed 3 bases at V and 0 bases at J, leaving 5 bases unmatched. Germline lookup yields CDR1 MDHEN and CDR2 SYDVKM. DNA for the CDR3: TGTGCCAGCAGTTTCCACACTAGCGGGAACTCCTACGAGCAGTACTTC. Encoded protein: CASSFHTSGNSYEQYF.

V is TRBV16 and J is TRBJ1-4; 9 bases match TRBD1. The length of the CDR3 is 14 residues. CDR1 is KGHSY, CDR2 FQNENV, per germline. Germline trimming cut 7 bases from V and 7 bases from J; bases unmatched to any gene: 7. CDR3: CASIADRGGEKLFF. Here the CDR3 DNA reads TGTGCCAGCATCGCGGACAGGGGAGGTGAAAAACTGTTTTTT.

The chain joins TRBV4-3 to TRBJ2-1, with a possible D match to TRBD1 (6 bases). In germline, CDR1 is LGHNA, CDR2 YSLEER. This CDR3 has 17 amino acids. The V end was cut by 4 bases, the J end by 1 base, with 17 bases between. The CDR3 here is CASSPGAPDFSYNEQFF. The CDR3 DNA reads TGCGCCAGCAGCCCAGGGGCCCCCGACTTTTCCTACAATGAGCAGTTCTTC.

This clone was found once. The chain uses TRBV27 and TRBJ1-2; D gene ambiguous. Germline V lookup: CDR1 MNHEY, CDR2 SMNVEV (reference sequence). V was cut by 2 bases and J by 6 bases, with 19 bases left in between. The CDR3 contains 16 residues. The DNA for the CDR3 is TGTGCCAGCAGTTTACGCGCGTTGGCAGCGCCAAATGGCTACACCTTC. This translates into CASSLRALAAPNGYTF.

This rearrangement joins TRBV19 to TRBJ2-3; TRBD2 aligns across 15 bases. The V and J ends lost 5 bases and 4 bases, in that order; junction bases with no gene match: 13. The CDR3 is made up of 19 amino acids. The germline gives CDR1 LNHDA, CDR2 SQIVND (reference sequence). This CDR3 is CASSASPGTSGRIADTQYF. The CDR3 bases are TGTGCCAGTAGTGCTTCCCCCGGGACTAGCGGGAGGATTGCAGATACGCAGTATTTT.

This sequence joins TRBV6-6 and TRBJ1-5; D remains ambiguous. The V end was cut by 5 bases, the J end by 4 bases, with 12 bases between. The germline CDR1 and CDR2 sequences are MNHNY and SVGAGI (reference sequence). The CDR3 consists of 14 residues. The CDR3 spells CASSINSRNQPQHF. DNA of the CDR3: TGTGCCAGCAGTATAAACAGCAGGAATCAGCCCCAGCATTTT.

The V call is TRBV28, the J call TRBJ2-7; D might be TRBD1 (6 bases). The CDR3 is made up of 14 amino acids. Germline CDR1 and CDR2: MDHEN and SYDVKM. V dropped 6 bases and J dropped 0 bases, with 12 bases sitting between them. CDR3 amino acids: CASSERGGSYEQYF. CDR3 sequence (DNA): TGTGCCAGCAGCGAAAGAGGGGGCTCCTACGAGCAGTACTTC.

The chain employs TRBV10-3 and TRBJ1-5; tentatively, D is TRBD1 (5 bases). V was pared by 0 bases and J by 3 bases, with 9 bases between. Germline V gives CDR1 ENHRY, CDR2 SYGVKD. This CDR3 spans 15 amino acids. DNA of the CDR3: TGTGCCATCAGTGAGTCAGACAGCTACAATCAGCCCCAGCATTTT. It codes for CAISESDSYNQPQHF.

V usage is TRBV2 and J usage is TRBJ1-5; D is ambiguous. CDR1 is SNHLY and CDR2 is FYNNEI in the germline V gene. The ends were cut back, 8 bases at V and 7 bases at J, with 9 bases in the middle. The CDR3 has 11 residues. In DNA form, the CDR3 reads TGTGCCAGCTGTATCGTCCAGCCCCAGCATTTT. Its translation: CASCIVQPQHF.